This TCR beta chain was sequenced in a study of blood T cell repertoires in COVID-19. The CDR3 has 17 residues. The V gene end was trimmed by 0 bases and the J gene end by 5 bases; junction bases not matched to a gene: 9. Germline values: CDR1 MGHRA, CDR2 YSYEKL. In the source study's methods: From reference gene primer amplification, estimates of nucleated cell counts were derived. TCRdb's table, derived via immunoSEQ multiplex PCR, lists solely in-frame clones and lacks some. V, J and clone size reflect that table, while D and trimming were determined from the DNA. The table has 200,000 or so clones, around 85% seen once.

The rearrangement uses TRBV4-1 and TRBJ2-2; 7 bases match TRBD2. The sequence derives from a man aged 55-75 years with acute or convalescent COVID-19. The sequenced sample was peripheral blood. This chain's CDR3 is CASSQEDGGGATGELFF. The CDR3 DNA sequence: TGCGCCAGCAGCCAAGAGGATGGGGGAGGGGCGACCGGGGAGCTGTTTTTT.